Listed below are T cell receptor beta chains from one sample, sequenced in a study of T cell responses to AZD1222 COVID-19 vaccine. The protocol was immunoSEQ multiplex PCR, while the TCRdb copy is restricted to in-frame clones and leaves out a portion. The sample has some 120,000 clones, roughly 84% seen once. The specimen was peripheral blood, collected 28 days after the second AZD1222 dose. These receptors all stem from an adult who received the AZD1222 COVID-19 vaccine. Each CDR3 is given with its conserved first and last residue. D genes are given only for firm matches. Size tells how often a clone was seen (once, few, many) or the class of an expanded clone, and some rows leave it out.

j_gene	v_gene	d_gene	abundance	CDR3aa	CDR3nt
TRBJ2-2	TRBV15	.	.	CATSRDPRIGELFF	TGTGCCACCAGCAGGGATCCCCGTATCGGGGAGCTGTTTTTT
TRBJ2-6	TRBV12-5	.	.	CASAFQESGANVLTF	TGTGCTAGTGCGTTTCAGGAATCTGGGGCCAACGTCCTGACTTTC
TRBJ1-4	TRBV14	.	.	CASSPYVGDEKLFF	TGTGCCAGCAGCCCCTACGTAGGGGATGAAAAACTGTTTTTT
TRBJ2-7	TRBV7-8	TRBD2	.	CASSLVERGDYEQYF	TGTGCCAGCAGCTTAGTGGAGCGGGGGGATTACGAGCAGTACTTC
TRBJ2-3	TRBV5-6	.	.	CASSSRKGTQYF	TGTGCCAGCAGCTCCAGAAAGGGTACGCAGTATTTT
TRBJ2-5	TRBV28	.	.	CASTRGRTQYF	TGTGCCAGCACCAGGGGAAGAACCCAGTACTTC
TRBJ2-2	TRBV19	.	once	CASSIAAGSNTGELFF	TGTGCCAGTAGTATAGCCGCAGGATCTAACACCGGGGAGCTGTTTTTT
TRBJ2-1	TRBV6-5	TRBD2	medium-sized	CASRTLAGGVDEQFF	TGTGCCAGCAGGACCCTAGCGGGGGGTGTCGATGAGCAGTTCTTC
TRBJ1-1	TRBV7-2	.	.	CASSRQQDTEAFF	TGTGCCAGCAGCCGACAACAGGACACTGAAGCTTTCTTT
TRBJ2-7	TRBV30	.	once	CAWSVNTGNYEQYF	TGTGCCTGGAGTGTAAATACAGGGAACTACGAGCAGTACTTC
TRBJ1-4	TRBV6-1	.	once	CASSDLGQQGKLFF	TGTGCCAGCAGTGACCTCGGACAACAAGGAAAACTGTTTTTT
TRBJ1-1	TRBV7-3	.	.	CASSVTGSGTEAFF	TGTGCCAGCAGCGTAACAGGGTCGGGGACTGAAGCTTTCTTT
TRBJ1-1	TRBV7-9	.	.	CASSLEESTEAFF	TGTGCCAGCAGCTTGGAAGAGTCGACTGAAGCTTTCTTT
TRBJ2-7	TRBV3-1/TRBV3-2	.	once	CASSQVTGVYEQYF	TGTGCCAGCAGCCAAGTCACAGGTGTCTACGAGCAGTACTTC
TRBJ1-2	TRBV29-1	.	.	CSVERSGGYTF	TGCAGCGTTGAAAGGAGTGGCGGCTACACCTTC
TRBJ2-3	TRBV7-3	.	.	CASSSGSTDTQYF	TGTGCCAGCAGCTCCGGGAGTACAGATACGCAGTATTTT
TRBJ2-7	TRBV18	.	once	CASSNQGGEQYF	TGTGCCAGCTCCAATCAGGGTGGCGAGCAGTACTTC
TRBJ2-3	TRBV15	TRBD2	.	CATSSGGAADTQYF	TGTGCCACCAGCAGCGGGGGGGCGGCAGATACGCAGTATTTT
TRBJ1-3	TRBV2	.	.	CASSEAHTRSGNTIYF	TGTGCCAGCAGTGAAGCTCACACTCGCTCTGGAAACACCATATATTTT
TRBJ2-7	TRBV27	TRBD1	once	CARDTGTGHEQYF	TGTGCCAGAGATACCGGGACAGGGCATGAGCAGTACTTC
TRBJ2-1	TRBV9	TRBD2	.	CASSVGLAGGYYNEQFF	TGTGCCAGCAGCGTAGGGCTAGCGGGGGGGTACTACAATGAGCAGTTCTTC
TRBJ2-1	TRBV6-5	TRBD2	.	CASNSLAGGRNEQFF	TGTGCCAGCAATTCACTAGCGGGGGGGAGGAATGAGCAGTTCTTC
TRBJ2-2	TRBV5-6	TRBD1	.	CASSLQDRGLPGELFF	TGTGCCAGCAGCTTGCAGGACAGGGGGCTTCCCGGGGAGCTGTTTTTT
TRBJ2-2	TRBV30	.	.	CAWFGSAGELFF	TGTGCCTGGTTCGGGTCGGCCGGGGAGCTGTTTTTT
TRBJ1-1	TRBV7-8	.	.	CASSLSSAGTLAEAFF	TGTGCCAGCAGCTTAAGTTCGGCAGGGACTTTGGCTGAAGCTTTCTTT
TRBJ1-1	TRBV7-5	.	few	CARSLRVGVNTEAFF	TGTGCCAGAAGCTTAAGAGTTGGGGTTAACACTGAAGCTTTCTTT
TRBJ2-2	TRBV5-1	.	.	CASSSPTHRTFTLNTGELFF	TGCGCCAGCAGCTCCCCGACTCACCGGACCTTCACTCTCAACACCGGGGAGCTGTTTTTT
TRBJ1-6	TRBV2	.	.	CASQPGLSGSPLHF	TGTGCCAGTCAACCGGGACTTTCGGGATCACCCCTCCACTTT
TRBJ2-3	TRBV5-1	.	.	CASSLGYREGTDTQYF	TGCGCCAGCAGCTTGGGATACAGGGAAGGCACAGATACGCAGTATTTT